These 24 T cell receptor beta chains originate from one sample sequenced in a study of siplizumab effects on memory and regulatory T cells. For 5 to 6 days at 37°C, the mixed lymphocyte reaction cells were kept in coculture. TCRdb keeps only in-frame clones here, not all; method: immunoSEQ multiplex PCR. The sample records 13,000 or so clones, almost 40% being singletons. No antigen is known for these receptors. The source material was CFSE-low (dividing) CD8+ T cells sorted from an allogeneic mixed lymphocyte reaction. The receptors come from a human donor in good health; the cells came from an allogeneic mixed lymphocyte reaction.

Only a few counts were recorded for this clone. The CDR3 loop reads CASSSLLTRGVETQYF. In DNA, the CDR3 is TGTGCCAGCAGTTCCTTACTTACCAGGGGTGTGGAGACCCAGTACTTC. The chain has TRBV27 and TRBJ2-5; possibly TRBD1 for D (6 bases). CDR1 is MNHEY and CDR2 is SMNVEV in the germline V gene (reference sequence). The V end was cut by 4 bases, the J end by 5 bases, with 20 bases between. CDR3 size: 16 residues.

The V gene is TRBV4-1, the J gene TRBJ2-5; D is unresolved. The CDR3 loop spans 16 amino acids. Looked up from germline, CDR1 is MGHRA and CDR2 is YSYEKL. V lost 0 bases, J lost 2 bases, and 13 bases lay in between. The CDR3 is CASSQESYSTQETQYF. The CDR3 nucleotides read TGCGCCAGCAGCCAAGAAAGTTATTCGACTCAAGAGACCCAGTACTTC.

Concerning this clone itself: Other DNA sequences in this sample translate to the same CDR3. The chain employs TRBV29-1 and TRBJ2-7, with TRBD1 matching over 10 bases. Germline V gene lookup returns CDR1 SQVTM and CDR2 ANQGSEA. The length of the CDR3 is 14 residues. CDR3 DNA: TGCAGTGTCCGAACCGGGACAGGGGTCCACGAGCAGTACTTC. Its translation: CSVRTGTGVHEQYF.

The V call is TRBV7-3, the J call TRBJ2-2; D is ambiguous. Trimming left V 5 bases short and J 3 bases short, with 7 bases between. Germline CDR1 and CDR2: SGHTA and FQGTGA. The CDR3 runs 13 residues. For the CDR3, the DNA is TGTGCCAGCAGCCGGAGAGACACCGGGGAGCTGTTTTTT. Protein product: CASSRRDTGELFF.

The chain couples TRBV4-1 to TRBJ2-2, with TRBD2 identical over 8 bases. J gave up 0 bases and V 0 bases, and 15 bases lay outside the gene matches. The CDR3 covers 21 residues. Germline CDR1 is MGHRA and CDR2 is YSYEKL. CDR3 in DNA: TGCGCCAGCAGCCAAGATCTGAGGGTGGTAGCGGGACCGGCGAACACCGGGGAGCTGTTTTTT. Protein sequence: CASSQDLRVVAGPANTGELFF.

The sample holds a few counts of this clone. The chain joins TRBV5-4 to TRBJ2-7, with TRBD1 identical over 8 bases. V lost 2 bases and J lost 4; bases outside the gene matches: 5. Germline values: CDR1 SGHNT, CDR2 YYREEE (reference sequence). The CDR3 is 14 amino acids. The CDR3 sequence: CASSFGTGEYEQYF. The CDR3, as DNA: TGTGCCAGCAGCTTTGGGACAGGAGAGTACGAGCAGTACTTC.

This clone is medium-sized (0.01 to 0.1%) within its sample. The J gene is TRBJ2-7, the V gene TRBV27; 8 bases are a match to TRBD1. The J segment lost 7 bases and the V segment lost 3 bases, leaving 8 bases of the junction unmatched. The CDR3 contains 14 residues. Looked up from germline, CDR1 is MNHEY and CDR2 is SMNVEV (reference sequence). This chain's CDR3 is CASSFGQGAREQYF. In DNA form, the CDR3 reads TGTGCCAGCAGTTTCGGGCAGGGGGCGCGAGAGCAGTACTTC.

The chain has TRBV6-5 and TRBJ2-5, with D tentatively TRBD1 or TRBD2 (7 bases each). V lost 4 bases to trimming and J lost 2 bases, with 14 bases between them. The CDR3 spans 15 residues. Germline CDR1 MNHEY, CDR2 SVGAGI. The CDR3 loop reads CASSSGGGMQETQYF. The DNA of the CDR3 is TGTGCCAGCAGTTCAGGGGGGGGCATGCAAGAGACCCAGTACTTC.

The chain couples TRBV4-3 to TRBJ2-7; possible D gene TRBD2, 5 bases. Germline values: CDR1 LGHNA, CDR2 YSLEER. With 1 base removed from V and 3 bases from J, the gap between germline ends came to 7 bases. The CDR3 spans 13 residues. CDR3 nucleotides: TGCGCCAGCAGCCAAGGGACTCACTACGAGCAGTACTTC. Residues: CASSQGTHYEQYF.

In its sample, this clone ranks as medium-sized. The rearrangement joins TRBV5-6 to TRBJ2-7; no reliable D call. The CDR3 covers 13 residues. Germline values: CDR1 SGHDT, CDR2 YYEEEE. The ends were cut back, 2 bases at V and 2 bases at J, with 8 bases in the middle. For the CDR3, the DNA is TGTGCCAGCAGCTTTAACACGGCCTACGAGCAGTACTTC. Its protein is CASSFNTAYEQYF.

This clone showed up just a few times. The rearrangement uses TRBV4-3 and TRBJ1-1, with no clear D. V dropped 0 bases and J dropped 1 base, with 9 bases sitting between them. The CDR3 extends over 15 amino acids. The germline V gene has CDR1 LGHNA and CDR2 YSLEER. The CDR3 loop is CASSQDFAGNTEAFF. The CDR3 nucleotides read TGCGCCAGCAGCCAAGATTTTGCGGGGAACACTGAAGCTTTCTTT.

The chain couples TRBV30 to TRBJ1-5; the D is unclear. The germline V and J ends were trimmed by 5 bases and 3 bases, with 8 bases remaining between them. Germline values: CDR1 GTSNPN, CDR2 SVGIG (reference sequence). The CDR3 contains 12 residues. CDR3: CAWGPFNQPQHF. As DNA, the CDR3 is TGTGCCTGGGGACCTTTCAATCAGCCCCAGCATTTT.

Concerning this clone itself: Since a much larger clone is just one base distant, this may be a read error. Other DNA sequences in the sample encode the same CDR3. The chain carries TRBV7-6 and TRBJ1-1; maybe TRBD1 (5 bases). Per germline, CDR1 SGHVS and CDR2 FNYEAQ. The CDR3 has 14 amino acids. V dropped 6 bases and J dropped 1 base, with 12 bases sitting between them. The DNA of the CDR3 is TGTGCCAGCAGGCCGGGGGGTTCGAACACTGAAGCTTTCTTT. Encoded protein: CASRPGGSNTEAFF. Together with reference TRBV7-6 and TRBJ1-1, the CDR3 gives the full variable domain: GAGVSQSPRYKVTKRGQDVALRCDPISGHVSLYWYRQALGQGPEFLTYFNYEAQQDKSGLPNDRFSAERPEGSISTLTIQRTEQRDSAMYRCASRPGGSNTEAFFGQGTRLTVV.

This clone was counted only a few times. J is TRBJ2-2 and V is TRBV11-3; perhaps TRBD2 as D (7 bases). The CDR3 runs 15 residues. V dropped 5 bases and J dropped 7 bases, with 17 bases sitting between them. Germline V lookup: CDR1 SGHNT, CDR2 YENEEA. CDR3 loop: CASSENKGGVGELFF. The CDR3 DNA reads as TGTGCCAGCAGCGAAAATAAAGGGGGGGTCGGGGAGCTGTTTTTT. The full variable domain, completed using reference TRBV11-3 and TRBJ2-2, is EAGVVQSPRYKIIEKKQPVAFWCNPISGHNTLYWYLQNLGQGPELLIRYENEEAVDDSQLPKDRFSAERLKGVDSTLKIQPAELGDSAVYLCASSENKGGVGELFFGEGSRLTVL.

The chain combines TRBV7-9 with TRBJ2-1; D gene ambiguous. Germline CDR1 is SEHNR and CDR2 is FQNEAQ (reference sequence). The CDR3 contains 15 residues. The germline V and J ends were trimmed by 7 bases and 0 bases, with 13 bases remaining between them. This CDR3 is CASIEITSSYNEQFF. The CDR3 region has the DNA TGTGCCAGCATCGAAATTACGAGCTCCTACAATGAGCAGTTCTTC. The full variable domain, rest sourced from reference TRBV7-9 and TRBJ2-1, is DTGVSQNPRHKITKRGQNVTFRCDPISEHNRLYWYRQTLGQGPEFLTYFQNEAQLEKSRLLSDRFSAERPKGSFSTLEIQRTEQGDSAMYLCASIEITSSYNEQFFGPGTRLTVL.

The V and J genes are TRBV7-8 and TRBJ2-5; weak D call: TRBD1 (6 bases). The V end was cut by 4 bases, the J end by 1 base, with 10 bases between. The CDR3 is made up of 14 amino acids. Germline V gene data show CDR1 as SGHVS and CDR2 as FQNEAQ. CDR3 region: CASSSTGSQETQYF. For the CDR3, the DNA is TGTGCCAGCAGCTCTACAGGGTCCCAAGAGACCCAGTACTTC.

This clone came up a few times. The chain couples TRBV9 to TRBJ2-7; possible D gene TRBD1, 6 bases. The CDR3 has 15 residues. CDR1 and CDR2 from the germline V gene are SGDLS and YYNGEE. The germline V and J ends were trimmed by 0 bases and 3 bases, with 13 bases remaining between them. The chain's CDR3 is CASSVGGQGFYEQYF. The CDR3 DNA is TGTGCCAGCAGCGTAGGCGGGCAGGGGTTCTACGAGCAGTACTTC.

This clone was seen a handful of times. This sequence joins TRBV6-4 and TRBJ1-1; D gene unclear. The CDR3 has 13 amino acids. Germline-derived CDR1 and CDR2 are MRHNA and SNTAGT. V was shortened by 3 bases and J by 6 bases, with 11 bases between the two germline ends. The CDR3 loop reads CASSDRIGSEAFF. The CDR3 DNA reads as TGTGCCAGCAGTGATCGGATCGGCTCTGAAGCTTTCTTT.

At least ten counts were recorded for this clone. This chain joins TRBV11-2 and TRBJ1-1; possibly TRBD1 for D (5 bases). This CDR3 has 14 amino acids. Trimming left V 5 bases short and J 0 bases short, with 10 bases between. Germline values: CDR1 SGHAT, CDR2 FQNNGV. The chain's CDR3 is CASSLGLLNTEAFF. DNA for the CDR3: TGTGCCAGCAGCCTGGGACTGCTGAACACTGAAGCTTTCTTT.

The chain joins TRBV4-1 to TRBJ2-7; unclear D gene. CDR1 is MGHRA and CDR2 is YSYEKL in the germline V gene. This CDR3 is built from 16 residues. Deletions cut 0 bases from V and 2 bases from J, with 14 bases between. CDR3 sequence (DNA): TGCGCCAGCAGCCAAGAAGAGGTCGGGCAGACCTACGAGCAGTACTTC. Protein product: CASSQEEVGQTYEQYF.

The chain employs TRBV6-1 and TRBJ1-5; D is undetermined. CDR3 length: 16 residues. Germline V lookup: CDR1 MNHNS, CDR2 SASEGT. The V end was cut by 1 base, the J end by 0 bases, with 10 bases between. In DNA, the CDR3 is TGTGCCAGCAGTGAAGACGGAAGTTATAGCAATCAGCCCCAGCATTTT. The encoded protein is CASSEDGSYSNQPQHF.

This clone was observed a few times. The CDR3 here is CASSVGERGIIGELFF. The DNA for the CDR3 is TGTGCCAGCAGCGTAGGAGAGCGGGGTATTATCGGGGAGCTGTTTTTT. The chain recombines TRBV9 with TRBJ2-2; TRBD2 aligns across 7 bases. The V gene's germline CDR1 is SGDLS and CDR2 YYNGEE. Trimming removed 0 bases from V and 7 bases from J; junction bases left unmatched: 9. This CDR3 spans 16 amino acids.

CDR3 protein: CASSQIGGNGNTIYF. In DNA, the CDR3 is TGCGCCAGCAGCCAGATCGGGGGGAATGGAAACACCATATATTTT. The chain employs TRBV4-1 and TRBJ1-3, with a weak D call TRBD1 (5 bases). Germline V lookup: CDR1 MGHRA, CDR2 YSYEKL. V was clipped by 3 bases and J by 3 bases, with 12 bases between them. This CDR3 comprises 15 residues.

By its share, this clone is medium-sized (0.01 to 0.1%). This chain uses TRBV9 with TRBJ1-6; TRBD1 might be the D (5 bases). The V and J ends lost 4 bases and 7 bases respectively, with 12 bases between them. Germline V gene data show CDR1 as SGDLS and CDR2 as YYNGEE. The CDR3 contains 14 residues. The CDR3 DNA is TGTGCCAGCAGCAGTGGTTGGGGGAATTCACCCCTCCACTTT. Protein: CASSSGWGNSPLHF.